This T cell receptor beta chain emerged from a study of identical twins. Findings and caveats of the study: Whereas memory repertoires showed no such difference, abundant cord blood beta clonotypes carried fewer insertions. Partly confounded zero-insertion analyses could result from invariant MAIT and iNKT cells. Cross-sectional statistical analysis, not tracking of the same donors, underpinned the conclusions.

A universal primer site was added by template switching, and unique molecular identifiers were carried by the cDNA. In TCRdb, the 5' RACE reads were re-called with MiXCR into one record per CDR3 protein. The sample includes approximately 670,000 distinct CDR3 sequences, 5.5% to 6.5% of them seen just once. Germline V lookup: CDR1 DFQATT, CDR2 SNEGSKA (reference sequence). This CDR3 region has 13 residues. The V end was cut by 7 bases, the J end by 5 bases, with 12 bases between. This clonotype has at least ten counts. Its antigen remains unidentified. The TCR originated in a man aged 18 to 30 in good health. The specimen was naive T cells sorted from blood. The chain is built from TRBV20-1 and TRBJ1-6; TRBD1 is a possible D gene (5 bases). CDR3 sequence: CSGSGPNNSPLHF. The CDR3, as DNA: TGCAGTGGGTCAGGGCCTAATAATTCACCCCTCCACTTT.